The subject of this entry is one TCR beta chain. Its antigen is still unknown. A much more abundant neighbour one base away suggests this may be a read error. The sample belongs to a study of T cells in Graves' hyperthyroidism and ophthalmopathy. Across the study: Once the initial diagnosis was made, peripheral blood was obtained before any treatment.

The CDR3 sequence is 11 residues long. CDR1 is SGHTA, CDR2 FQGTGA, per germline. Ophthalmopathy cases met thresholds of Clinical Activity Score at least 3, NOSPECS grade at least 4 and duration under 3 months. Diagnosing involved the use of clinical symptoms, serum thyroxine and TRAb, thyroid ultrasound and orbital computed tomography. Study findings and constraints: In blood, most of the thyroid clonotypes expanded above 0.001 were also present.

RNA transcripts were the template for amplifying TCR beta CDR3 regions. HTBI primers were the set used in a first-round RT-PCR of the TCR CDR3. MiXCR was run by TCRdb on the multiplex PCR reads, yielding one entry per CDR3 protein. Of 600,000 or so distinct CDR3 sequences listed, around 14% are singletons. The chain carries TRBV7-3 and TRBJ1-2; a weak D match, TRBD1 (5 bases). Sequenced material: blood. The origin of this receptor is a woman aged 18-29 years with Graves' ophthalmopathy. CDR3 residues: CASSLRWGYAF. For the CDR3, the DNA is TGTGCCAGCAGCTTAAGGTGGGGCTACGCCTTC.